The 19 T cell receptor beta chains reported below all come from one sample, sequenced in a study of CD4 T cells in relation to SARS-CoV-2 and coronaviruses. TCRdb's table, derived via immunoSEQ multiplex PCR, lists solely in-frame clones and lacks some. Altogether tens of thousands of clones are present, 75% to 90% being singletons, with the ten largest covering roughly 1.4%. Before the COVID-19 pandemic, during about 2010-2018, CD4+ T cells were taken from unexposed donors. Source material: memory CD4+ T cells from PBMCs. Receptor source: a human donor in good health.

In this sample, this clone turned up a few times. The V call is TRBV7-6, the J call TRBJ2-7, with D possibly TRBD1 on 5 matching bases. The CDR3 totals 14 residues. The V gene lost 1 base and the J gene lost 2 bases, with 9 bases spanning the gap. Germline V gives CDR1 SGHVS, CDR2 FNYEAQ. The CDR3 sequence: CASSLDTGAYEQYF. CDR3 coding DNA: TGTGCCAGCAGCTTAGACACAGGTGCCTACGAGCAGTACTTC.

The rearrangement joins TRBV19 to TRBJ2-5; possible D gene TRBD2, 6 bases. The CDR3 contains 14 residues. The V gene's germline CDR1 is LNHDA and CDR2 SQIVND (reference sequence). Trimming shortened V by 5 bases and J by 5 bases, and 15 bases separated the two germline ends. CDR3 protein: CASSAGTPSETQYF. The CDR3 DNA sequence: TGTGCCAGTAGTGCTGGGACTCCCTCGGAGACCCAGTACTTC.

This clone was recorded once. The chain is built from TRBV10-1 and TRBJ1-1; D gene unclear. CDR1 WNHNN and CDR2 SYGVQD come from the germline V gene (reference sequence). The CDR3 sequence is 14 residues long. V was clipped by 3 bases and J by 5 bases, with 13 bases between them. The CDR3 sequence is CASSDQSRSTEAFF. The CDR3 bases are TGCGCCAGCAGTGACCAGTCTCGTTCGACTGAAGCTTTCTTT.

The chain carries TRBV5-6 and TRBJ2-7, with 9 nucleotides matching TRBD2. The J segment lost 5 bases and the V segment lost 1 base, leaving 7 bases of the junction unmatched. The germline gives CDR1 SGHDT, CDR2 YYEEEE. This CDR3 is 15 amino acids long. In nucleotides, the CDR3 is TGTGCCAGCAGCTTGCGTTCGCTAGCGGGACACGAGCAGTACTTC. Translation gives CASSLRSLAGHEQYF. The complete variable domain, with remaining parts taken from reference TRBV5-6 and TRBJ2-7, reads DAGVTQSPTHLIKTRGQQVTLRCSPKSGHDTVSWYQQALGQGPQFIFQYYEEEERQRGNFPDRFSGHQFPNYSSELNVNALLLGDSALYLCASSLRSLAGHEQYFGPGTRLTVT.

The rearrangement links TRBV4-2 to TRBJ2-3, with 13 bases matching TRBD2. Germline trimming cut 0 bases from V and 2 bases from J; bases unmatched to any gene: 5. Germline values: CDR1 LGHNA, CDR2 YNFKEQ. This CDR3 comprises 18 residues. CDR3 sequence reads: CASSQDLGTSGITDTQYF. The CDR3 coding sequence is TGTGCCAGCAGCCAAGATTTGGGGACTAGCGGGATCACAGATACGCAGTATTTT.

The rearrangement joins TRBV21-1 to TRBJ2-1; the table gives TRBD2 as D, unverified against the DNA. TRBV21-1 corresponds to a pseudogene. The CDR3 has 20 amino acids. The CDR3 DNA reads as TGTGCCAGCAGCCGACTGTCGGGGACTAGCGGGAGGGCCGCGGTTGATGAGCAGTTCTTC. Translation gives CASSRLSGTSGRAAVDEQFF.

J is TRBJ2-3 and V is TRBV5-5; D tentatively fits TRBD1 or TRBD2 (5 bases each). V dropped 1 base and J dropped 1 base, with 10 bases sitting between them. Germline CDR1 reads SGHKS; CDR2 reads YYEKEE (reference sequence). The CDR3 is 15 amino acids. The CDR3 bases are TGTGCCAGCAGCTTGTATGGGACCCGCACAGATACGCAGTATTTT. It encodes CASSLYGTRTDTQYF.

This clone came up a few times. The rearrangement joins TRBV30 to TRBJ2-7; no definite D call. The CDR3 loop spans 12 amino acids. Germline CDR1 reads GTSNPN; CDR2 reads SVGIG (reference sequence). Trimming took 4 bases from V and 2 from J, leaving 9 bases between them. CDR3 amino acids: CAWKKATYEQYF. The CDR3 DNA is TGTGCCTGGAAGAAGGCAACCTACGAGCAGTACTTC.

The genes are TRBV7-2 and TRBJ2-7; no clear D gene. Between the trimmed V and J ends, which lost 5 bases and 1 base, there was a span of 12 bases. Germline CDR1 is SGHTA and CDR2 is FQGNSA. This CDR3 region has 14 residues. The CDR3 DNA is TGTGCCAGCAGCGGAGAGTTCAGTTCCTACGAGCAGTACTTC. Its protein is CASSGEFSSYEQYF.

The V and J genes are TRBV5-1 and TRBJ1-2; D is possibly TRBD1 (5 bases). The CDR3 has 14 amino acids. Germline V lookup: CDR1 SGHRS, CDR2 YFSETQ. The germline V and J ends were trimmed by 2 bases and 8 bases, with 16 bases remaining between them. The DNA for the CDR3 is TGCGCCAGCAGCTTATCGGGACCGAACGAGGGCTACACCTTC. Residues: CASSLSGPNEGYTF.

The genes are TRBV15 and TRBJ1-3; no firm D call. V was trimmed by 0 bases and J by 3 bases, leaving 9 bases between them. Per germline, CDR1 LNHNV and CDR2 YYDKDF (reference sequence). The length of the CDR3 is 15 residues. CDR3 region: CATSRDVAGGNTIYF. In DNA, the CDR3 is TGTGCCACCAGCAGAGATGTTGCGGGTGGAAACACCATATATTTT.

The V and J genes are TRBV15 and TRBJ1-1; D gene unclear. There are 15 residues in the CDR3. Germline CDR1 reads LNHNV; CDR2 reads YYDKDF (reference sequence). V was cut by 3 bases and J by 0 bases, with 11 bases left in between. The CDR3 reads CATSRAVGVNTEAFF. The CDR3 DNA reads as TGTGCCACCAGCAGGGCGGTCGGGGTGAACACTGAAGCTTTCTTT. Looking up the rest from reference TRBV15 and TRBJ1-1 gives the full variable domain: DAMVIQNPRYQVTQFGKPVTLSCSQTLNHNVMYWYQQKSSQAPKLLFHYYDKDFNNEADTPDNFQSRRPNTSFCFLDIRSPGLGDTAMYLCATSRAVGVNTEAFFGQGTRLTVV.

The V gene is TRBV3-1 (or the pseudogene TRBV3-2), the J gene TRBJ1-4; 9 bases are a match to TRBD1. Germline V lookup: CDR1 LGHDT, CDR2 YNNKEL (reference sequence). The CDR3 is made up of 15 amino acids. The junction had 5 bases not matched to a gene; V was cut back by 4 bases and J by 5 bases. CDR3 sequence reads: CASSLTGTGNEKLFF. For the CDR3, the DNA is TGTGCCAGCAGCCTCACCGGGACAGGGAATGAAAAACTGTTTTTT.

The CDR3 DNA reads as TGCGCCAGCAGCCAAGACGACTACGAGCAGTACTTC. This codes for CASSQDDYEQYF. The V call is TRBV4-1, the J call TRBJ2-7; D unclear. Germline V gene sequence: CDR1 MGHRA, CDR2 YSYEKL. The CDR3 consists of 12 residues. V was trimmed by 0 bases and J by 3 bases, leaving 3 bases between them.

The V call is TRBV6-1, the J call TRBJ2-7; TRBD1 matches at 8 bases. J was trimmed by 2 bases and V by 0 bases; bases with no gene match: 6. Looked up from germline, CDR1 is MNHNS and CDR2 is SASEGT. The length of the CDR3 is 16 residues. The CDR3 region is CASSEAVTGGPYEQYF. The CDR3, as DNA: TGTGCCAGCAGTGAAGCGGTAACAGGGGGTCCCTACGAGCAGTACTTC.

The chain joins TRBV20-1 to TRBJ1-2; D is uncertain. This CDR3 comprises 11 residues. Germline V gives CDR1 DFQATT, CDR2 SNEGSKA (reference sequence). The V end was cut by 3 bases, the J end by 8 bases, with 10 bases between. This chain's CDR3 is CSASGRRGYTF. In nucleotides, the CDR3 is TGCAGTGCTAGTGGGCGAAGGGGCTACACCTTC.

This chain joins TRBV7-7 and TRBJ2-1, with a weak D call TRBD2 (5 bases). Trimming stripped 6 bases from V and 5 bases from J, with 11 bases between. This CDR3 comprises 13 residues. The germline CDR1 and CDR2 sequences are SSHAT and FNYEAQ (reference sequence). CDR3 sequence: CASSGSWNNEQFF. The CDR3 DNA reads as TGTGCCAGCAGTGGGAGTTGGAACAATGAGCAGTTCTTC.

CDR3 in amino acids: CASSYSTGIETQYF. The CDR3 DNA follows: TGTGCCAGCAGTTACTCGACAGGAATAGAGACCCAGTACTTC. The genes are TRBV6-5 and TRBJ2-5, with a tentative D call TRBD1 (6 bases). V was cut by 0 bases and J by 4 bases, with 9 bases left in between. The CDR3 spans 14 residues. Per germline, CDR1 MNHEY and CDR2 SVGAGI.

This chain joins TRBV30 and TRBJ1-5; 7 bases match TRBD1. This CDR3 spans 15 amino acids. Germline CDR1 GTSNPN, CDR2 SVGIG (reference sequence). J gave up 4 bases and V 3 bases, and 9 bases lay outside the gene matches. In DNA form, the CDR3 reads TGTGCCTGGAGCCCATTAGACAGGGAGAATCAGCCCCAGCATTTT. Its translation is CAWSPLDRENQPQHF.